One TCR beta chain is described in this entry. Sequenced by immunoSEQ multiplex PCR; TCRdb stores in-frame clones only, minus some. The repertoire holds under 85,000 clones, with about 92% as singletons. J lost 7 bases, V lost 5 bases, and 7 bases had no gene match. The V gene's germline CDR1 is SGHTA and CDR2 FQGNSA. CDR3 length: 14 residues. The source of the sample is a study of control samples from healthy donors and cancer patients. The chain links TRBV7-2 to TRBJ1-1; TRBD1 agrees at 10 bases. The sample comprised PBMCs. The TCR comes from a man in his sixties with colorectal cancer. This CDR3 is CASSPRTGGVEAFF. The CDR3 DNA is TGTGCCAGCAGCCCGAGGACAGGGGGAGTTGAAGCTTTCTTT.